The present T cell receptor beta chain was sequenced within a study of OX40 agonist ivuxolimab in advanced cancers. Repertoires were generated with immunoSEQ multiplex PCR, while TCRdb's copy carries only in-frame clones and drops some. Of some 80,000 clones listed, less than 90% are singletons. Sequencing was performed on CD4+ or CD8+ T cells sorted from blood, taken in a trial of the OX40 agonist ivuxolimab. The TCR was taken from an adult with an advanced solid tumor such as melanoma, head and neck, liver or kidney cancer.

The CDR3 loop reads CAWSIGQALTF. The CDR3 DNA is TGTGCCTGGAGTATAGGACAAGCTCTGACCTTC. The chain joins TRBV30 to TRBJ1-2; D might be TRBD1 (5 bases). Looked up from germline, CDR1 is GTSNPN and CDR2 is SVGIG (reference sequence). V dropped 2 bases and J dropped 14 bases, with 15 bases sitting between them. This CDR3 contains 11 residues.